The 9 T cell receptor beta chains listed next were all sequenced from one sample in a study of beta chain features in type 1 diabetes. All of the isolated RNA was reverse transcribed, so expressed TCRB transcripts were sequenced. Produced via immunoSEQ multiplex PCR; TCRdb's table is partial and in-frame only. The table records under 450,000 clones, approximately 14% of them present only once. The sample was naive CD4+ T cells from blood. Source of these receptors: a man under 40 in good health.

The rearrangement links TRBV4-1 to TRBJ2-5; tentative D call: TRBD2 (5 bases). The germline gives CDR1 MGHRA, CDR2 YSYEKL. V lost 1 base to trimming and J lost 2 bases, with 11 bases between them. The CDR3 extends over 15 amino acids. CDR3 in amino acids: CASSQGRRVQETQYF. The CDR3 nucleotides are TGCGCCAGCAGCCAAGGGCGGCGGGTGCAAGAGACCCAGTACTTC.

The chain recombines TRBV11-2 with TRBJ2-7; D remains ambiguous. The CDR3 runs to 14 residues. CDR1 and CDR2 (germline): SGHAT, FQNNGV. V was clipped by 1 base and J by 5 bases, with 12 bases between them. CDR3 loop: CASSLGRPEDEQYF. The CDR3 DNA is TGTGCCAGCAGCTTAGGACGTCCGGAAGACGAGCAGTACTTC.

This clone came up a few times. V is TRBV6-5 and J is TRBJ1-2; D might be TRBD1 (5 bases). The CDR3 extends over 14 amino acids. The germline V gene has CDR1 MNHEY and CDR2 SVGAGI. Trimming left V 0 bases short and J 4 bases short, with 9 bases between. The CDR3 protein is CASSYSRGLYGYTF. The CDR3 nucleotides read TGTGCCAGCAGTTACTCAAGGGGTCTCTATGGCTACACCTTC.

This clone has at least ten counts. The rearrangement uses TRBV10-3 and TRBJ2-1; the D gene is possibly TRBD2 (6 bases). The CDR3 loop spans 16 amino acids. The germline V and J ends were trimmed by 4 bases and 8 bases, with 21 bases remaining between them. CDR1 and CDR2 (germline): ENHRY, SYGVKD. The CDR3 is CAISGGGQAKFDEQFF. CDR3 DNA sequence: TGTGCCATCAGTGGTGGAGGGCAGGCCAAATTCGATGAGCAGTTCTTC.

Only a few counts were recorded for this clone. The chain is built from TRBV4-1 and TRBJ1-5; D remains ambiguous. Trimming shortened V by 3 bases and J by 4 bases, and 7 bases separated the two germline ends. Germline-derived CDR1 and CDR2 are MGHRA and YSYEKL. This CDR3 contains 13 residues. The CDR3 DNA reads as TGCGCCAGCAGCCAGGTTCGGAATCAGCCCCAGCATTTT. Translated: CASSQVRNQPQHF.

The chain combines TRBV5-4 with TRBJ2-7; tentative D call: TRBD1 (6 bases). The CDR3 length is 18 residues. Between the trimmed V and J ends, which lost 4 bases and 2 bases, there was a span of 25 bases. Germline values: CDR1 SGHNT, CDR2 YYREEE (reference sequence). CDR3 in amino acids: CASSQDLQGSSRTYEQYF. The CDR3 DNA reads TGTGCCAGCAGCCAAGATCTACAGGGTTCTTCGAGGACCTACGAGCAGTACTTC.

The chain is built from TRBV23-1 and TRBJ1-3; tentative D call: TRBD1 (5 bases). TRBV23-1 carries the ORF label, with uncertain function. The CDR3 sequence is 15 residues long. V lost 2 bases to trimming and J lost 0 bases, with 8 bases between them. CDR3 amino acids: CASSQEDSSGNTIYF. The CDR3 DNA sequence: TGCGCCAGCAGTCAAGAAGACAGCTCTGGAAACACCATATATTTT.

The sample holds a few counts of this clone. This chain uses TRBV27 with TRBJ2-1; D might be TRBD2 (6 bases). The CDR3 runs 14 residues. The V end was cut by 5 bases, the J end by 3 bases, with 11 bases between. Germline V gene data show CDR1 as MNHEY and CDR2 as SMNVEV (reference sequence). Here the CDR3 reads CASSPRTIYNEQFF. The DNA for the CDR3 is TGTGCCAGCAGTCCGCGGACTATCTACAATGAGCAGTTCTTC.

This clone was seen a few times. The chain links TRBV29-1 to TRBJ2-1, with a possible D match to TRBD2 (5 bases). The CDR3 length is 12 residues. Germline CDR1 and CDR2: SQVTM and ANQGSEA. Trimming pared 7 bases from V and 6 bases from J, leaving 13 bases between. The CDR3 sequence: CSALTSPNEQFF. CDR3 bases: TGCAGCGCTCTTACTAGTCCCAATGAGCAGTTCTTC.